The clone carrying this TCR beta chain has a handful of counts. Its antigen is still unknown. V was clipped by 6 bases and J by 5 bases; unmatched bases: 8. The CDR3 contains 15 residues. Germline assignment: CDR1 MDHEN and CDR2 SYDVKM. The data are from a study of T-cell reconstitution after alpha-beta-depleted transplantation in children. Study-wide results and caveats: Counts and diversity of T cells one year after transplant came mostly from newly produced T cells. The origin of alpha-beta T cells about two months after transplant was reportedly several hundred expanded graft clones. Where some patients showed high TCRbeta diversity at day 60, it came from recipient T cells and thymic progenitors that had survived.

Preparation of the TCRbeta library used unique molecular identifiers. TCRdb fed the PCR reads into MiXCR, producing one record per CDR3 protein. The repertoire has 90,000 to 130,000 distinct CDR3 sequences, approximately 6.4% of them found once; the top ten carry roughly 24%. This clonotype was sampled from a male patient aged 2 to 10 who had a stem cell transplant for acute lymphoblastic leukemia, so the T cells may come from the graft donor. The sample was PBMCs, mostly from graft donor cells, taken 360 days after TCRalphabeta/CD19-depleted stem cell transplant. The chain employs TRBV28 and TRBJ2-5, with 11 bases lining up with TRBD2. The CDR3: CASSSLAGGLETQYF. CDR3 in DNA: TGTGCCAGCAGCTCTTTAGCGGGAGGGCTCGAGACCCAGTACTTC.